This T cell receptor beta chain was obtained from a study of CXCR3-negative and CXCR3-positive naive CD8 T cells. Per germline, CDR1 SGHNT and CDR2 YENEEA. The CDR3 consists of 15 residues. UMI labels and 5' RACE were used to prepare the TRB cDNA libraries. TCRdb reworked the 5' RACE reads into one entry per CDR3 protein, no DNA. The sample totals 150,000 to 180,000 distinct CDR3 sequences; its top ten clones hold just under 0.5%. Points from the study as a whole: The majority of assays used fresh PBMCs, and CXCR3 expression partially decreased after cryopreservation. Comparison of naive cells showed more hydrophobic TRB CDR3s in CXCR3-positive than in CXCR3-negative naive cells. Memory cells diverged, while naive CXCR3-positive and CXCR3-negative cells had similar TRBV-TRBJ usage.

Notes on this clonotype: Its antigen is unidentified.

The chain combines TRBV11-3 with TRBJ2-1; TCRdb indicates TRBD2, and absent DNA this call remains unverified. The sample was naive CXCR3+ CD8+ T cells from blood. Subset reported: CD45RO-CCR7+CD27+CD95- naive CD8+ T cells expressing CXCR3 (TNR3+). The TCR sequence derives from a human donor in good health. Some clones in this sample may be carry-over from other donors' samples. The CDR3 here is CASSSWTSGLNEQFF.